In its sample, the clone carrying this T cell receptor beta chain was seen many times. Losses at the gene ends were 5 bases for V and 0 bases for J; bases not matched to a gene: 3. Germline-derived CDR1 and CDR2 are MNHEY and SVGAGI. The CDR3 contains 14 residues. Preparation of the TCRbeta library used unique molecular identifiers. TCRdb redid the calling of the PCR reads with MiXCR, one entry per CDR3 protein. Among some 600,000 distinct CDR3 sequences, 15% to 20% were seen once, and the ten largest hold 1.1%. The data belong to a study of T-cell reconstitution after alpha-beta-depleted transplantation in children.

The source was PBMCs from the stem cell graft donor, collected from the stem cell graft. This TCR was recovered from a human donor who donated a stem cell graft to a child with acute myeloid leukemia. The chain couples TRBV6-5 to TRBJ1-1, with 7 bases aligning to TRBD1. The CDR3 here is CASSNRGMNTEAFF. The CDR3 DNA reads TGTGCCAGCAGTAACAGGGGAATGAACACTGAAGCTTTCTTT.